The 10 T cell receptor beta chains presented below share a single source sample, sequenced in a study of blood T cell repertoires in COVID-19. The repertoire was sequenced with immunoSEQ multiplex PCR; TCRdb's copy has only in-frame clones and lacks some. Among some 260,000 clones, under 90% were seen once, and the ten largest hold approximately 4.3%. What was sequenced was PBMCs or T cells enriched from blood (not recorded which). All receptors derive from a man younger than 45 with acute COVID-19.

The genes are TRBV11-2 and TRBJ2-2, with TRBD1 matching 9 bases. This CDR3 spans 18 amino acids. After removal of 6 bases from V and 5 bases from J, the junction contained 16 bases not matched to a gene. Germline assignment: CDR1 SGHAT and CDR2 FQNNGV. In nucleotides, the CDR3 is TGTGCCAGCAGAGGGGCAGGGTTTACTGGGACAGGGACCGGGGAGCTGTTTTTT. As protein: CASRGAGFTGTGTGELFF.

Only a few counts were recorded for this clone. This chain uses TRBV6-1 with TRBJ1-5; D uncertain. The CDR3 has 15 residues. V lost 1 base to trimming and J lost 3 bases, with 10 bases between them. Germline values: CDR1 MNHNS, CDR2 SASEGT. The CDR3 bases are TGTGCCAGCAGTGAAGTCGGCGGTTACAATCAGCCCCAGCATTTT. Protein product: CASSEVGGYNQPQHF.

This clone was picked up a small number of times. The sample holds other DNA sequences that translate to the same CDR3. The chain employs TRBV19 and TRBJ1-2, with 7 nucleotides matching TRBD1. Germline V gene lookup returns CDR1 LNHDA and CDR2 SQIVND (reference sequence). The ends lost 3 bases at V and 5 bases at J; junction bases unmatched: 3. This CDR3 is 13 amino acids long. Here the CDR3 DNA reads TGTGCCAGTAGTATGGGACAGAATTATGGCTACACCTTC. Amino acid sequence: CASSMGQNYGYTF.

This chain uses TRBV5-6 with TRBJ2-2; D may be TRBD1 (6 bases). Germline V gene data show CDR1 as SGHDT and CDR2 as YYEEEE. The CDR3 consists of 18 residues. Trimming pared 0 bases from V and 7 bases from J, leaving 22 bases between. In DNA, the CDR3 is TGTGCCAGCAGCTTGGGTTGGGGGCAGGGGCCCGTCCTCGGGGAGCTGTTTTTT. Translating it yields CASSLGWGQGPVLGELFF. Using reference TRBV5-6 and TRBJ2-2 for the parts outside the CDR3, the full variable domain is DAGVTQSPTHLIKTRGQQVTLRCSPKSGHDTVSWYQQALGQGPQFIFQYYEEEERQRGNFPDRFSGHQFPNYSSELNVNALLLGDSALYLCASSLGWGQGPVLGELFFGEGSRLTVL.

The chain has TRBV7-8 and TRBJ2-1; tentative D call: TRBD2 (6 bases). The CDR3 totals 12 residues. Trimming stripped 5 bases from V and 7 bases from J, with 9 bases between. The germline V gene has CDR1 SGHVS and CDR2 FQNEAQ. CDR3 nucleotides: TGTGCCAGCAGCCTGACTAGGAATGAGCAGTTCTTC. It is translated as CASSLTRNEQFF. The whole variable domain, filled in from reference TRBV7-8 and TRBJ2-1, reads GAGVSQSPRYKVAKRGQDVALRCDPISGHVSLFWYQQALGQGPEFLTYFQNEAQLDKSGLPSDRFFAERPEGSVSTLKIQRTQQEDSAVYLCASSLTRNEQFFGPGTRLTVL.

This chain links TRBV29-1 with TRBJ2-1; tentative D call: TRBD2 (6 bases). V lost 3 bases, J lost 4 bases, and 13 bases lay in between. Germline V lookup: CDR1 SQVTM, CDR2 ANQGSEA. This CDR3 region has 14 residues. The DNA of the CDR3 is TGCAGCGTTGAGTCTAGCGATTATTACAATGAGCAGTTCTTC. It encodes CSVESSDYYNEQFF.

The chain links TRBV5-4 to TRBJ2-3; D unclear. CDR1 and CDR2 (germline): SGHNT, YYREEE (reference sequence). V gave up 4 bases and J gave up 2 bases, with 11 bases separating them. This CDR3 region has 14 residues. The CDR3 loop is CASSLSSITDTQYF. CDR3 in DNA: TGTGCCAGCAGCCTGAGCTCAATCACAGATACGCAGTATTTT.

V gene TRBV5-1 combines with J gene TRBJ2-1, with 10 bases fitting TRBD1. Trimming cost V 5 bases and J 8 bases; bases outside gene matches: 7. The CDR3 has 14 amino acids. Looked up from germline, CDR1 is SGHRS and CDR2 is YFSETQ. CDR3 region: CASSYGQGGHEQFF. CDR3 nucleotides: TGCGCCAGCAGTTACGGACAGGGGGGACATGAGCAGTTCTTC.

This clone was detected a few times. J is TRBJ1-1 and V is TRBV24-1; D is perhaps TRBD1 (5 bases). The V and J ends lost 3 bases and 4 bases respectively, with 17 bases between them. Germline CDR1 KGHDR, CDR2 SFDVKD. This CDR3 has 16 residues. CDR3 bases: TGTGCCACCAGTGATACGAGTACAGGAAGACCCACTGAAGCTTTCTTT. Translating it yields CATSDTSTGRPTEAFF.

V and J are TRBV29-1 and TRBJ2-5; D is undetermined. The germline V gene encodes CDR1 SQVTM and CDR2 ANQGSEA. V dropped 5 bases and J dropped 4 bases, with 17 bases sitting between them. This CDR3 comprises 14 residues. CDR3 sequence: CSVSKSLRVETQYF. The CDR3 DNA follows: TGCAGCGTTTCTAAAAGTCTACGGGTAGAGACCCAGTACTTC. The complete variable domain, with remaining parts taken from reference TRBV29-1 and TRBJ2-5, reads SAVISQKPSRDICQRGTSLTIQCQVDSQVTMMFWYRQQPGQSLTLIATANQGSEATYESGFVIDKFPISRPNLTFSTLTVSNMSPEDSSIYLCSVSKSLRVETQYFGPGTRLLVL.